The present TCR gamma chain was sequenced within a study of gamma-delta T cells after stem cell transplantation. In this sample, this clone turned up a few times. TCRdb redid clone calling on the RT-PCR reads using CATT. The data hold about 5,000 gamma-chain clones, with 15% to 25% observed a single time. This CDR3 is 10 amino acids long. The V gene's germline CDR1 is VINAFY and CDR2 YDVSNSKD. J was trimmed by 15 bases and V by 0 bases; bases with no gene match: 5. Sequencing was done on a sample of gamma-delta T cells. The TCR was taken from a human donor. It is not recorded whose cells these are; they may come from a transplant donor. The chain uses TRGV5 and TRGJ1 or TRGJ2. DNA of the CDR3: TGTGCCACCTGGGACAGGCCTATACTCTTT. Protein sequence: CATWDRPILF.